This T cell receptor (beta chain) was recorded in a study of OX40 agonist ivuxolimab in advanced cancers. The overall study: Patients were infused with ivuxolimab every 2 weeks at 0.01 to 10 mg/kg. Patients were 82.7% male with ages roughly 23 to 79, mean roughly 55.

Clones were read by immunoSEQ multiplex PCR, and TCRdb kept only the in-frame ones, dropping some. The profile shows 77,000 or so clones, about 90% of them singletons. This CDR3 is built from 12 residues. Germline CDR1 is SEHNR and CDR2 is FQNEAQ (reference sequence). The ends were cut back, 3 bases at V and 2 bases at J, with 4 bases in the middle. The rearrangement uses TRBV7-9 and TRBJ1-1; D not resolved. The source material was CD4+ or CD8+ T cells sorted from blood, sampled in a trial of the OX40 agonist ivuxolimab. This sequence was found in an adult with an advanced solid tumor such as melanoma, head and neck, liver or kidney cancer. The CDR3 DNA is TGTGCCAGCAGCTTCCACAACACTGAAGCTTTCTTT. This translates into CASSFHNTEAFF.